This T cell receptor (beta chain) was observed in a study of blood T cells in healthy people across ages. Overall study results and limits: CMV infection status of these donors was not known.

The CDR3 has 13 residues. The germline V gene encodes CDR1 LNHNV and CDR2 YYDKDF (reference sequence). The V and J ends lost 4 bases and 0 bases respectively, with 6 bases between them. Remarks on this clonotype: Its antigen is unknown.

The second PCR ran about 6 to 12 cycles with a sample-barcoded 5' primer and J-beta primers. Each CDR3 protein gets one entry after TCRdb re-called the 5' RACE reads with MiXCR. The sample lists approximately 800,000 distinct CDR3 sequences, roughly 25% occurring once. The same data also went into a second study, on T cells of mothers and their children. That report adds: Per 15 ul, 1.5 ug of RNA was used, with all extracted RNA going into cDNA synthesis. It was observed that no persistent microchimeric T cell clones could be detected.

This receptor was taken from a boy aged 5 to 17 in good health. This chain links TRBV15 with TRBJ1-1; D gene uncertain. Sequenced sample: blood. CDR3 DNA sequence: TGTGCCACCAGCATATCGCTGAACACTGAAGCTTTCTTT. This gives the protein CATSISLNTEAFF.